This entry lists 18 T cell receptor beta chains sequenced from one sample in a study of shared clonotypes between healthy human individuals. Libraries were prepared by immunoSEQ multiplex PCR; TCRdb keeps only in-frame clonotypes and omits some of them. The sample yields more than 500,000 clones, 85% to 95% seen once. Naive-designated CD8 cells lacked CD45RO, were positively enriched for CCR7, and omitted terminally differentiated effector memory CD45RA+ cells. Material for sequencing was naive CD8+ T cells sorted from blood. The receptors come from a woman in her twenties or thirties in good health.

The chain is built from TRBV28 and TRBJ2-3, with D hard to call. The CDR3 covers 12 residues. Looked up from germline, CDR1 is MDHEN and CDR2 is SYDVKM. V was pared by 5 bases and J by 6 bases, with 9 bases between. In nucleotides, the CDR3 is TGTGCCAGCAGTATAGCCCCTGATACGCAGTATTTT. It codes for CASSIAPDTQYF.

V gene TRBV28 combines with J gene TRBJ2-3; TRBD2 might be the D (6 bases). Germline V lookup: CDR1 MDHEN, CDR2 SYDVKM. The length of the CDR3 is 15 residues. Trimming took 7 bases from V and 4 from J, leaving 18 bases between them. This CDR3 is CASTFIGSGSDTQYF. DNA of the CDR3: TGTGCCAGCACCTTTATCGGGAGCGGGTCAGATACGCAGTATTTT.

The V call is TRBV27, the J call TRBJ2-7; TRBD1 agrees at 11 bases. The CDR3 contains 14 residues. V dropped 5 bases and J dropped 4; count of bases not matched to a gene: 4. Per the germline V gene, CDR1 is MNHEY and CDR2 is SMNVEV (reference sequence). This CDR3 is CASSGTGGRYEQYF. As DNA, the CDR3 is TGTGCCAGCAGTGGGACAGGGGGGAGGTACGAGCAGTACTTC.

The chain couples TRBV7-9 to TRBJ1-3; the match to TRBD1 covers 7 bases. The length of the CDR3 is 17 residues. The ends lost 5 bases at V and 4 bases at J; junction bases unmatched: 14. Germline CDR1 SEHNR, CDR2 FQNEAQ (reference sequence). The DNA for the CDR3 is TGTGCCAGCAGCGGAAACAGGGGCACCCTGTCGGGAAACACCATATATTTT. Translation gives CASSGNRGTLSGNTIYF.

The V call is TRBV19, the J call TRBJ1-1; D is undetermined. The CDR3 spans 13 residues. With 0 bases removed from V and 6 bases from J, the gap between germline ends came to 8 bases. Germline CDR1 LNHDA, CDR2 SQIVND (reference sequence). In nucleotides, the CDR3 is TGTGCCAGTAGTATAGATGGGGAGGCTGAAGCTTTCTTT. Amino acid sequence: CASSIDGEAEAFF.

This clone was recorded a few times. This chain joins TRBV6-1 and TRBJ1-2; D uncertain. The CDR3 spans 13 residues. Trimming removed 7 bases from V and 8 bases from J, with 17 bases in between. CDR1 is MNHNS, CDR2 SASEGT, per germline. CDR3 amino acids: CASTEERDWGYTF. CDR3 in DNA: TGTGCCAGCACCGAGGAAAGGGATTGGGGCTACACCTTC.

This clone has a single count. V is TRBV27 and J is TRBJ2-5; no firm D call. Near its end, the DNA agrees better with TRBJ2-7, so the J call may be wrong. This CDR3 contains 14 residues. The germline gives CDR1 MNHEY, CDR2 SMNVEV (reference sequence). DNA for the CDR3: TGTGCCAGCAGTTTACGAGACACCACCTACGAGCAGTACTTC. Encoded protein: CASSLRDTTYEQYF.

The chain couples TRBV7-9 to TRBJ2-7, with a possible D match to TRBD1 (5 bases). Germline-derived CDR1 and CDR2 are SEHNR and FQNEAQ (reference sequence). This CDR3 contains 13 residues. Trimming removed 5 bases from V and 3 bases from J, with 11 bases in between. The CDR3 protein is CASSPQEIYEQYF. The CDR3 bases are TGTGCCAGCAGCCCACAGGAGATCTACGAGCAGTACTTC.

The chain employs TRBV29-1 and TRBJ2-2; unclear D gene. The CDR3 consists of 15 residues. Germline V lookup: CDR1 SQVTM, CDR2 ANQGSEA. Trimming shortened V by 4 bases and J by 2 bases, and 14 bases separated the two germline ends. In DNA form, the CDR3 reads TGCAGCGTTGTGATAGGAGACCCTAACACCGGGGAGCTGTTTTTT. Amino acid sequence: CSVVIGDPNTGELFF.

This clone has just one count. The chain employs TRBV5-5 and TRBJ1-1; D is perhaps TRBD1 (5 bases). The V end lost 2 bases, the J end lost 5 bases, and 13 bases lay between the germline ends. Germline-derived CDR1 and CDR2 are SGHKS and YYEKEE (reference sequence). CDR3 length equals 14 residues. The CDR3: CASSFPWGGTEAFF. The CDR3 nucleotides are TGTGCCAGCAGCTTTCCCTGGGGGGGAACTGAAGCTTTCTTT. Complete variable domain (other parts from reference TRBV5-5 and TRBJ1-1): DAGVTQSPTHLIKTRGQQVTLRCSPISGHKSVSWYQQVLGQGPQFIFQYYEKEERGRGNFPDRFSARQFPNYSSELNVNALLLGDSALYLCASSFPWGGTEAFFGQGTRLTVV.

The rearrangement uses TRBV5-4 and TRBJ2-3; TRBD2 agrees at 16 bases. The V segment lost 3 bases and the J segment 4 bases; nucleotides outside the gene matches: 2. There are 16 residues in the CDR3. Looked up from germline, CDR1 is SGHNT and CDR2 is YYREEE (reference sequence). The CDR3 reads CASSWGLAGGADTQYF. In DNA, the CDR3 is TGTGCCAGCAGCTGGGGACTAGCGGGAGGGGCAGATACGCAGTATTTT. Combining the CDR3 with reference TRBV5-4 and TRBJ2-3 gives the whole variable domain ETGVTQSPTHLIKTRGQQVTLRCSSQSGHNTVSWYQQALGQGPQFIFQYYREEENGRGNFPPRFSGLQFPNYSSELNVNALELDDSALYLCASSWGLAGGADTQYFGPGTRLTVL.

V and J are TRBV2 and TRBJ2-2; D unresolved. Trimming took 2 bases from V and 6 from J, leaving 4 bases between them. Germline lookup yields CDR1 SNHLY and CDR2 FYNNEI. This CDR3 contains 12 residues. CDR3 in DNA: TGTGCCAGCAGTGAAAAATCCGGGGAGCTGTTTTTT. It translates to CASSEKSGELFF.

The V gene is TRBV5-1, the J gene TRBJ2-7; 14 nucleotides line up with TRBD2. CDR3 length: 15 residues. Germline assignment: CDR1 SGHRS and CDR2 YFSETQ. Trimming at V came to 2 bases and at J to 5 bases, leaving 3 bases not matched to a gene. CDR3 region: CASSLPGLAGDEQYF. The CDR3 region has the DNA TGCGCCAGCAGCTTACCGGGACTAGCGGGAGACGAGCAGTACTTC.

CDR3 loop: CASSSTGPRPPHEQYF. The DNA for the CDR3 is TGTGCCAGCAGTTCCACGGGACCGCGGCCCCCCCACGAGCAGTACTTC. The chain carries TRBV27 and TRBJ2-7; D possibly uses TRBD1 or TRBD2 (5 bases each). The CDR3 has 16 amino acids. The V end lost 4 bases, the J end lost 5 bases, and 21 bases lay between the germline ends. The germline CDR1 and CDR2 sequences are MNHEY and SMNVEV (reference sequence).

Notes on this clone: The sample contains more than one DNA sequence encoding this CDR3. This chain joins TRBV20-1 and TRBJ2-3; D call uncertain. V lost 2 bases, J lost 3 bases, and 0 bases lay in between. Looked up from germline, CDR1 is DFQATT and CDR2 is SNEGSKA (reference sequence). The length of the CDR3 is 10 residues. CDR3 protein: CSARTDTQYF. CDR3 coding DNA: TGCAGTGCTAGAACAGATACGCAGTATTTT.

This rearrangement joins TRBV29-1 to TRBJ1-1, with D uncertain. Germline values: CDR1 SQVTM, CDR2 ANQGSEA. Trimming stripped 6 bases from V and 6 bases from J, with 17 bases between. This CDR3 spans 13 amino acids. CDR3 in amino acids: CSVHSGRSPEAFF. The DNA of the CDR3 is TGCAGCGTGCACTCGGGCAGGAGCCCTGAAGCTTTCTTT.

The rearrangement joins TRBV29-1 to TRBJ2-5; tentatively, D is TRBD1 (6 bases). TRBJ2-7 matches the DNA end more closely, so the J call is doubtful. The germline CDR1 and CDR2 sequences are SQVTM and ANQGSEA. This CDR3 is 12 amino acids long. In DNA form, the CDR3 reads TGCAGCGTAAGTCAGGGGAAGTACGAGCAGTACTTC. It specifies CSVSQGKYEQYF.

The rearrangement joins TRBV30 to TRBJ2-7; D may be TRBD1 (5 bases). The germline V and J ends were trimmed by 0 bases and 6 bases, with 9 bases remaining between them. The CDR3 sequence is 12 residues long. Germline V gene sequence: CDR1 GTSNPN, CDR2 SVGIG (reference sequence). The CDR3 here is CAWSVLGLEQYF. As DNA, the CDR3 is TGTGCCTGGAGTGTATTGGGGCTCGAGCAGTACTTC.